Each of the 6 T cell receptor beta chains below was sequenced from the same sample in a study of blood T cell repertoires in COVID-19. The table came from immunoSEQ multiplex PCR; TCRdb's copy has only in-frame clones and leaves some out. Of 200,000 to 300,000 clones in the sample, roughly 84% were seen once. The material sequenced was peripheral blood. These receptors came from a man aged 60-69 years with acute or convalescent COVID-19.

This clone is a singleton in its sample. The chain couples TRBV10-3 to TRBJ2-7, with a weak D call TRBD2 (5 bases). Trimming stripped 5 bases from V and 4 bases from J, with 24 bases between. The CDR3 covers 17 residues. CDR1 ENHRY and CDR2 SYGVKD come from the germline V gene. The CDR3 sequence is CAISPERWRRGSYEQYF. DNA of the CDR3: TGTGCCATCAGTCCCGAGAGGTGGAGGCGAGGCTCTTACGAGCAGTACTTC.

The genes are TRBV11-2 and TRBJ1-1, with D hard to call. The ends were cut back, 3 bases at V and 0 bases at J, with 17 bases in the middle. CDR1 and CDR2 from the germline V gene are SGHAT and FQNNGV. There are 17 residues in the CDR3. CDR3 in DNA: TGTGCCAGCAGCTTGGGGAGAGGGCTTATCATGAACACTGAAGCTTTCTTT. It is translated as CASSLGRGLIMNTEAFF. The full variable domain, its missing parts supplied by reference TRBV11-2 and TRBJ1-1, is EAGVAQSPRYKIIEKRQSVAFWCNPISGHATLYWYQQILGQGPKLLIQFQNNGVVDDSQLPKDRFSAERLKGVDSTLKIQPAKLEDSAVYLCASSLGRGLIMNTEAFFGQGTRLTVV.

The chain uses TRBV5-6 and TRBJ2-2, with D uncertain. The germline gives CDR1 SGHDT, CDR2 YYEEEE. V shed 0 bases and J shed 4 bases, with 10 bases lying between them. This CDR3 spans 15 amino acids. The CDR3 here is CASSLGAWATGELFF. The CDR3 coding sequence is TGTGCCAGCAGCTTGGGGGCCTGGGCCACCGGGGAGCTGTTTTTT.

The CDR3 region is CSVERKPGETQYF. CDR3 nucleotides: TGCAGCGTTGAAAGAAAGCCGGGGGAGACCCAGTACTTC. J is TRBJ2-5 and V is TRBV29-1; tentatively, D is TRBD2 (5 bases). CDR1 SQVTM and CDR2 ANQGSEA come from the germline V gene. V was pared by 2 bases and J by 5 bases, with 12 bases between. CDR3 size: 13 residues. The full variable domain, with the rest looked up from reference TRBV29-1 and TRBJ2-5, is SAVISQKPSRDICQRGTSLTIQCQVDSQVTMMFWYRQQPGQSLTLIATANQGSEATYESGFVIDKFPISRPNLTFSTLTVSNMSPEDSSIYLCSVERKPGETQYFGPGTRLLVL.

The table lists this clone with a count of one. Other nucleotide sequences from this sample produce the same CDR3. The chain's CDR3 is CASSVGGGEQFF. The DNA of the CDR3 is TGTGCCAGCAGCGTAGGGGGAGGAGAGCAGTTCTTC. The chain carries TRBV9 and TRBJ2-1; tentatively, D is TRBD2 (6 bases). The CDR3 contains 12 residues. Germline V gene lookup returns CDR1 SGDLS and CDR2 YYNGEE. The V end was cut by 0 bases, the J end by 10 bases, with 8 bases between.

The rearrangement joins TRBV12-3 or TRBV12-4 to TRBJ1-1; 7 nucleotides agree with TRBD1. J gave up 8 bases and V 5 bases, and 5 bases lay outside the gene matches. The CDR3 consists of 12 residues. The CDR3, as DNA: TGTGCCAGCAGTCCGACAGGGCGGGAAGCTTTCTTT. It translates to CASSPTGREAFF.